This T cell receptor beta chain was recorded in a study of OX40 agonist ivuxolimab in advanced cancers. Across the whole study: Two patients with cutaneous melanoma and one with hepatocellular carcinoma, three in total, showed partial responses. Notes on the study in general: Averaging showed that CD8+ T cells had more expanded clones than CD4+ did.

Here immunoSEQ multiplex PCR was the method, and the copy in TCRdb shows in-frame clones only, minus some. The top ten hold 15% to 20% of the sample, which has 20,000 to 25,000 clones, 84% seen once. Trimming shortened V by 7 bases and J by 6 bases, and 13 bases separated the two germline ends. Germline loops: CDR1 LNHDA, CDR2 SQIVND (reference sequence). The CDR3 totals 13 residues. This clone has a handful of counts. Its antigen is undetermined. Sequencing used CD4+ or CD8+ T cells sorted from blood, obtained in a trial of the OX40 agonist ivuxolimab. The receptor comes from an adult with an advanced solid tumor such as melanoma, head and neck, liver or kidney cancer. The genes are TRBV19 and TRBJ1-5, with no clear D. DNA of the CDR3: TGTGCCAGTACCCCCGTAGTTGGTCAGCCCCAGCATTTT. Amino acids: CASTPVVGQPQHF.